This T cell receptor beta chain was recorded in a study of neurological immune-mediated disorders. TCRdb reanalysed the 5' RACE reads using MiXCR and keeps one entry per CDR3 protein. The sample has roughly 50,000 distinct CDR3 sequences, around a sixth seen once. The CDR3 sequence is 15 residues long. Between the trimmed V and J ends, which lost 0 bases and 5 bases, there was a span of 9 bases. Looked up from germline, CDR1 is SGHRS and CDR2 is YFSETQ. This clonotype was observed at least ten times. The chain joins TRBV5-1 to TRBJ1-6, with a weak D call TRBD1 (6 bases). Sequences were obtained from PBMCs. This TCR came from a man aged 60 to 69 in good health. The CDR3 sequence: CASSLDQGNNSPLHF. As DNA, the CDR3 is TGCGCCAGCAGCTTGGATCAGGGGAATAATTCACCCCTCCACTTT.